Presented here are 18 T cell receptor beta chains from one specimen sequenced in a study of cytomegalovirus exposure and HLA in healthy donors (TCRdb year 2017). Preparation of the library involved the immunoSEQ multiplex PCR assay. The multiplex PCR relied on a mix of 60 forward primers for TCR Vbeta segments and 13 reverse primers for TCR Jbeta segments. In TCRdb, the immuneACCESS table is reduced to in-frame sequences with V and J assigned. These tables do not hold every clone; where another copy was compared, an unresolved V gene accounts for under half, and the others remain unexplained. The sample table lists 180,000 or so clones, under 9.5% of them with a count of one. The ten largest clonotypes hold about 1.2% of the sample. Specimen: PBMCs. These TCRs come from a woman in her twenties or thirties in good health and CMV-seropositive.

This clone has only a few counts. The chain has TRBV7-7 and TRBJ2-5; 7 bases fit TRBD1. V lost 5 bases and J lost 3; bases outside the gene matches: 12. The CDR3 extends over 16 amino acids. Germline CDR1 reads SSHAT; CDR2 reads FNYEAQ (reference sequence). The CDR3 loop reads CASSPIGDSEKETQYF. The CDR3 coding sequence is TGTGCCAGCAGCCCAATCGGGGACAGCGAGAAAGAGACCCAGTACTTC.

The CDR3 region has the DNA TGTGCCAGCAGTGAAAGATACGGGTCCCGGAACACTGAAGCTTTCTTT. Translation gives CASSERYGSRNTEAFF. The rearrangement joins TRBV25-1 to TRBJ1-1; no clear D gene. This CDR3 comprises 16 residues. Trimming stripped 2 bases from V and 1 base from J, with 14 bases between. Per germline, CDR1 MGHDK and CDR2 SYGVNS.

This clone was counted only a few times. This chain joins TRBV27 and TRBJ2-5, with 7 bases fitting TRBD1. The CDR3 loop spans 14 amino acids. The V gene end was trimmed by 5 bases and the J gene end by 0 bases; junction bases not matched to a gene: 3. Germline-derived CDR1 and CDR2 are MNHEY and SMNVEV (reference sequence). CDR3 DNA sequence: TGTGCCAGCAGTCTGGACAGGAACCAAGAGACCCAGTACTTC. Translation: CASSLDRNQETQYF.

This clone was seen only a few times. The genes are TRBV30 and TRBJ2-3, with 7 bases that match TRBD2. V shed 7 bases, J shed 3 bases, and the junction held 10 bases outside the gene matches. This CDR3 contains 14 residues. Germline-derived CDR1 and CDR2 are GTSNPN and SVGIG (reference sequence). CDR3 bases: TGTGCCTACTTACTGCGGGGGAGAACAGATACGCAGTATTTT. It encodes CAYLLRGRTDTQYF.

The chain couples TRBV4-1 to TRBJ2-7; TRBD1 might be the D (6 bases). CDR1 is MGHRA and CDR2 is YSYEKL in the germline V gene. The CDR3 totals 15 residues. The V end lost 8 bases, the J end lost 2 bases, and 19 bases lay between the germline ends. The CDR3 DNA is TGCGCCAGCCAGTCTCGTCGGGACACCACCTACGAGCAGTACTTC. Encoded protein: CASQSRRDTTYEQYF.

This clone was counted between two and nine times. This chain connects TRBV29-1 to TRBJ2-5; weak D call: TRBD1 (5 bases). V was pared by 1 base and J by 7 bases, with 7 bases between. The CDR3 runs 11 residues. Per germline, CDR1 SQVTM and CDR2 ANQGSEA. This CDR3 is CSVEVQGTQYF. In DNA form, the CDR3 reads TGCAGCGTTGAAGTCCAGGGGACCCAGTACTTC.

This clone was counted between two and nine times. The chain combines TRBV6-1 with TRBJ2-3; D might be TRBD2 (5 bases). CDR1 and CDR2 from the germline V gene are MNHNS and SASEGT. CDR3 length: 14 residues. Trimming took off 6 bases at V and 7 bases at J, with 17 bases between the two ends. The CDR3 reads CASRTKGSRYTQYF. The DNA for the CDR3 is TGTGCCAGCAGGACTAAAGGTAGTAGGTATACGCAGTATTTT.

In nucleotides, the CDR3 is TGTGCCAGCTCACCACCAGGGGACTCCTACAATGAGCAGTTCTTC. The encoded protein is CASSPPGDSYNEQFF. This chain uses TRBV18 with TRBJ2-1; TRBD1 might be the D (5 bases). CDR1 is KGHSH, CDR2 LQKENI, per germline. V lost 0 bases to trimming and J lost 0 bases, with 6 bases between them. CDR3 length equals 15 residues.

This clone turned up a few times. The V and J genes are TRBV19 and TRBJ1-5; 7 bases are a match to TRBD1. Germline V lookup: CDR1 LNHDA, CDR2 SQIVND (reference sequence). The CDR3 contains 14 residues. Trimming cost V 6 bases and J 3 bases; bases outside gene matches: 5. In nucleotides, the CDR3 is TGTGCCAGTAGCAGGACAGGTCTCAATCAGCCCCAGCATTTT. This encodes CASSRTGLNQPQHF. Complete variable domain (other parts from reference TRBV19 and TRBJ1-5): DGGITQSPKYLFRKEGQNVTLSCEQNLNHDAMYWYRQDPGQGLRLIYYSQIVNDFQKGDIAEGYSVSREKKESFPLTVTSAQKNPTAFYLCASSRTGLNQPQHFGDGTRLSIL.

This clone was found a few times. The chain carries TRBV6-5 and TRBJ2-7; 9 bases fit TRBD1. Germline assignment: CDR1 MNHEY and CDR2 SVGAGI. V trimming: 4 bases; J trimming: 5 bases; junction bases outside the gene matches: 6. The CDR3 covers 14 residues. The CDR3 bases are TGTGCCAGCAGTTTGGGGACAGGGAGGAACGAGCAGTACTTC. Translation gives CASSLGTGRNEQYF.

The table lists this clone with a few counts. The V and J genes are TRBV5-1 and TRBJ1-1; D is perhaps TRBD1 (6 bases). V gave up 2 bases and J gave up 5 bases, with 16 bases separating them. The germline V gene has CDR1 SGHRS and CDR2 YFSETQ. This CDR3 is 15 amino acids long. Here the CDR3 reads CASSFLDRTGTEAFF. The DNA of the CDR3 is TGCGCCAGCAGCTTTCTAGACCGAACAGGGACTGAAGCTTTCTTT.

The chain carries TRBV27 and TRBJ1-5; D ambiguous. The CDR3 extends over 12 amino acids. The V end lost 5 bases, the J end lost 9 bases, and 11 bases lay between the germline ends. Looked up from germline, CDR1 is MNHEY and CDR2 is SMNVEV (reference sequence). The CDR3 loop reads CASSLPRGPQHF. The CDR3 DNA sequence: TGTGCCAGCAGTCTCCCTCGGGGGCCCCAGCATTTT.

The CDR3 region has the DNA TGTGCCAGCAGTCCTTCAGGGTCCCTATATGGCTACACCTTC. Protein product: CASSPSGSLYGYTF. The genes are TRBV6-1 and TRBJ1-2, with TRBD1 as a possible D gene (5 bases). CDR1 and CDR2 (germline): MNHNS, SASEGT. This CDR3 has 14 amino acids. V lost 5 bases, J lost 5 bases, and 15 bases lay in between.

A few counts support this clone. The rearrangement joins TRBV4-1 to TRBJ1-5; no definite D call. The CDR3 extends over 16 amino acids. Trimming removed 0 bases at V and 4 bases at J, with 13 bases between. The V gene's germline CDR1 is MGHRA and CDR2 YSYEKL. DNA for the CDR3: TGCGCCAGCAGCCAAGATCAAGCGGCTTGGAATCAGCCCCAGCATTTT. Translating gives CASSQDQAAWNQPQHF.

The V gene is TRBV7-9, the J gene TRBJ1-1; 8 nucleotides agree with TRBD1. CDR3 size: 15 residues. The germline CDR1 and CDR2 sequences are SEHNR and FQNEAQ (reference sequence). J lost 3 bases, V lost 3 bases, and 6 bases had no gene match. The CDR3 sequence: CASSFGQGGYTEAFF. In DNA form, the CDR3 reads TGTGCCAGCAGCTTTGGACAGGGAGGGTACACTGAAGCTTTCTTT.

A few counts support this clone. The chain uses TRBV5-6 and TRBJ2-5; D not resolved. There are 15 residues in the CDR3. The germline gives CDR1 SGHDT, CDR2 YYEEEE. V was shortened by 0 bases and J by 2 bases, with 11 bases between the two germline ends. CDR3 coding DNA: TGTGCCAGCAGCTTGGGACACCCCATACAAGAGACCCAGTACTTC. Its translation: CASSLGHPIQETQYF.

CDR3 sequence: CASSTWGGITDTQYF. CDR3 sequence (DNA): TGCGCCAGCAGCACTTGGGGGGGGATCACAGATACGCAGTATTTT. The J gene is TRBJ2-3, the V gene TRBV5-1; 7 bases match TRBD2. V lost 4 bases and J lost 2; bases outside the gene matches: 7. Germline-derived CDR1 and CDR2 are SGHRS and YFSETQ. The CDR3 runs 15 residues.

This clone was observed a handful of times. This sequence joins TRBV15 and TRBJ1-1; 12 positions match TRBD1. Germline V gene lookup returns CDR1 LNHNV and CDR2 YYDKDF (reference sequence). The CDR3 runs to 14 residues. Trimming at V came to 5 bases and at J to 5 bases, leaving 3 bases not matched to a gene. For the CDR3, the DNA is TGTGCCACCAGCTGGGGACAGGGGGCGACTGAAGCTTTCTTT. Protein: CATSWGQGATEAFF.